This record covers a single T cell receptor (beta chain). Its target is not known. Libraries were prepared by immunoSEQ multiplex PCR; TCRdb keeps only in-frame clonotypes and omits some of them. The data show 40,000 to 50,000 clones, with roughly 80% seen just once and around 0.99% held by the top ten. These data belong to a study of memory CD4+ T cells and cytomegalovirus serostatus. Overall study context: Of the healthy Belgian adults, under 10 were CMV seropositive and fewer than 30 seronegative. Whole-study findings and limits: CMV serostatus prediction reached median AUC approximately 0.95, or 0.91 with US-trained model. About 40% of the roughly 160 known CMV-associated TCRbeta sequences appeared in CD4+ memory.

The sort gate was single viable CD3+CD4+CD8-CD45RO+ cells for memory CD4+ T cells. Positive selection with CD4 microbeads enriched total CD4+ T cells. The V end lost 4 bases, the J end lost 0 bases, and 10 bases lay between the germline ends. CDR3 length: 14 amino acids. Germline-derived CDR1 and CDR2 are SGHDT and YYEEEE. The sequenced material came from memory CD4+ T cells from blood. The clonotype was recovered from an adult in good health and CMV-seronegative. The chain employs TRBV5-6 and TRBJ2-5; D remains ambiguous. CDR3 in DNA: TGTGCCAGCAGCCTGAGCCAGCACCAAGAGACCCAGTACTTC. Translating gives CASSLSQHQETQYF.